This T cell receptor beta chain originates from a study of T cells after yellow fever vaccination (dated by TCRdb to about 2019). A note on the overall study: The SMART-Seq v4 Ultra Low Input RNA kit was used to prepare libraries from fractions with low cell numbers. Bulk PBMC replicates and cell subsets were isolated from blood drawn at multiple timepoints before and after both primary and secondary immunization. Two healthy male donors, one aged 18 to 30 and one aged 30 to 40 years, were included in the cohort. To track T-cell clones before and after primary and booster YFV17D yellow fever vaccination, bulk TCR alpha and beta repertoires were sequenced longitudinally.

TCR cDNA was made using 5'RACE template switching, a step that added a universal primer site and unique molecular identifiers. Priming of cDNA synthesis was performed from both the TCR alpha and TCR beta constant segments. Two PCR steps were used to amplify libraries, with sample barcodes and sequencing adapters being added in the second step. Sequencing of the libraries was done on either Illumina HiSeq 2500 (2x100 bp) or NovaSeq (2x150 bp). Concerning the study's data processing: Reads were demultiplexed and collapsed into UMI consensus sequences with MIGEC, and V(D)J alignment was performed with MiXCR. Clonotypes responding to the vaccine were identified with edgeR on replicate PBMC samples, with the criteria of FDR below 0.01 and a log2 fold change above 5 up to day 15. Each bulk clonotype was labeled CD4 or CD8 based on which sequenced repertoire, CD4 or CD8, contained the clonotype at higher abundance. In TCRdb, the public reads were trimmed at Q25 with fastp and aligned with MiXCR, with productive beta chains retained. Under each unique CDR3 protein, matching rows form one entry showing the most common genes and DNA. The authors' filters were not applied to this entry. The sample profile shows 170,000 or so distinct CDR3 sequences; approximately 6% of them were found once. Less than 3.5% of the sample is in the top ten clones.

V and J are truncated by 1 base and 4 bases respectively, leaving an intervening sequence of 11 bases. Its CDR3 holds 14 amino acids, cysteine through valine. Kept here is only the CDR3 DNA, which spans 42 bases and is read in frame from base 1. The germline V gene sets CDR1 to SGHTA and CDR2 to FQGNSA. Taken with the paper, the label for treatment or condition translates to: live attenuated yellow fever vaccine strain. A standard Ficoll-Paque protocol was used to isolate PBMCs from peripheral blood. Dynabeads CD4 and CD8 positive selection kits were used to isolate CD4 and CD8 T-cell fractions. RNA was extracted with TriZol from bulk PBMCs, CD4 and CD8 fractions, and dextramer-positive and dextramer-negative fractions. The investigation overall reported the following: After the booster, most clones that had expanded after primary vaccination were detected again (roughly 96% of CD4 and roughly nine tenths of CD8), suggesting broad maintenance of memory. A small share of clonotypes occurred in both CD4 and CD8 compartments, likely arising from convergent recombination. Because the study included only a couple of donors, the extent to which the findings can be generalized is limited. Compared with the primary T-cell response, the secondary T-cell response was faster but weaker, reaching its peak on day 5 rather than on day 15. Computational filtering was needed because FACS-sorted repertoires could contain abundant contaminating clonotypes from the bulk population.

Note on this clonotype: Its antigen has not been determined. The record has no base qualities; no much larger clone is one base away.

The sequence links TRBV7-2 to TRBJ2-7; confidence is insufficient to name the D gene. This TCR came from a man younger than 35 who received the YFV17D yellow fever vaccine. Here the sequenced sample was CD4+ T cells sorted from PBMCs, taken on the day of the first yellow fever vaccination. The CDR3 region has the sequence CASSLVKPGYEQYV. The sequenced DNA: TGTGCCAGCAGCTTAGTTAAGCCCGGGTACGAGCAGTACGTC.